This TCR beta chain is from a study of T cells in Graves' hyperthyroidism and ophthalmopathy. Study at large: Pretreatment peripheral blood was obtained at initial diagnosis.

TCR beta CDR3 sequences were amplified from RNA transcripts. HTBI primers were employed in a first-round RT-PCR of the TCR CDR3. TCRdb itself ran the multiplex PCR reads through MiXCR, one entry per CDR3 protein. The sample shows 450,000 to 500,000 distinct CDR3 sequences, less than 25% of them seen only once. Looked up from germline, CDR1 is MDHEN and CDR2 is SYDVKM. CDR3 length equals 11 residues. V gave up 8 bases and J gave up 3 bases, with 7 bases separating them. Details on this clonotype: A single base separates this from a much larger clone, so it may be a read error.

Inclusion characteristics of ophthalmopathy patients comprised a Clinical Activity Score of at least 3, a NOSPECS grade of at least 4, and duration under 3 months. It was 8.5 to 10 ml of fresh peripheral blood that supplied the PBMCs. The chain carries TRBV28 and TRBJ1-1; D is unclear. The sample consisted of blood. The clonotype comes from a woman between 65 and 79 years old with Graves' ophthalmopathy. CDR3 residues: CASLAYTEAFF. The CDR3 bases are TGTGCCAGCCTGGCGTACACTGAAGCTTTCTTT. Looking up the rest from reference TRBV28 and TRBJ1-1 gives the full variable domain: DVKVTQSSRYLVKRTGEKVFLECVQDMDHENMFWYRQDPGLGLRLIYFSYDVKMKEKGDIPEGYSVSREKKERFSLILESASTNQTSMYLCASLAYTEAFFGQGTRLTVV.